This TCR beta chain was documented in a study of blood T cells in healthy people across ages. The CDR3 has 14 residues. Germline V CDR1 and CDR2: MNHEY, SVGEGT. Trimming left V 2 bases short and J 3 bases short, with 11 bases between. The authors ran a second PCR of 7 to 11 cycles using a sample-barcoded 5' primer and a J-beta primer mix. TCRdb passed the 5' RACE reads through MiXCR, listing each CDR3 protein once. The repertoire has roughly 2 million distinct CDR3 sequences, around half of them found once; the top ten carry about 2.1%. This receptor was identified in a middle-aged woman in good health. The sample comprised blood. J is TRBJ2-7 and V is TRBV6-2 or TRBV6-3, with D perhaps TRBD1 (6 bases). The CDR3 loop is CASSYGRGNYEQYF. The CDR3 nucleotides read TGTGCCAGCAGTTACGGCAGGGGAAACTACGAGCAGTACTTC.